The 23 T cell receptor beta chains below all came from one sample that was sequenced in a study of blood T cell repertoires in COVID-19. Clones were read by immunoSEQ multiplex PCR, and TCRdb kept only the in-frame ones, dropping some. The repertoire consists of around 250,000 clones, with 84% occurring once and the leading ten covering roughly 3.6%. Material: PBMCs or T cells enriched from blood (not recorded which). Source of these receptors: a man over 45 who had recovered from COVID-19.

In its sample, this clone was seen a few times. This chain joins TRBV30 and TRBJ1-5; D is uncertain. Germline CDR1 is GTSNPN and CDR2 is SVGIG (reference sequence). Trimming took 8 bases from V and 1 from J, leaving 15 bases between them. The CDR3 runs to 14 residues. Here the CDR3 reads CAHSRSGSNQPQHF. The DNA of the CDR3 is TGTGCCCACTCGAGGAGTGGGAGCAATCAGCCCCAGCATTTT.

This rearrangement joins TRBV19 to TRBJ1-2; 8 nucleotides align to TRBD1. V lost 5 bases, J lost 1 base, and 6 bases stayed unmatched. This CDR3 is 15 amino acids long. Germline CDR1 reads LNHDA; CDR2 reads SQIVND (reference sequence). This chain's CDR3 is CASSASGGFNYGYTF. As DNA, the CDR3 is TGTGCCAGTAGTGCTTCAGGGGGCTTTAACTATGGCTACACCTTC.

This clone showed up just once. The J gene is TRBJ2-7, the V gene TRBV3-1 (or the pseudogene TRBV3-2), with 7 bases identical to TRBD2. The germline gives CDR1 LGHDT, CDR2 YNNKEL (reference sequence). The V segment lost 4 bases and the J segment 3 bases; nucleotides outside the gene matches: 15. CDR3 length equals 17 residues. For the CDR3, the DNA is TGTGCCAGCAGCCCGGACCCGCGGACTAGAAGGTTCTACGAGCAGTACTTC. Encoded protein: CASSPDPRTRRFYEQYF.

This clone was observed a single time. This chain links TRBV2 with TRBJ1-1, with 7 bases that match TRBD1. Germline V lookup: CDR1 SNHLY, CDR2 FYNNEI. V was pared by 6 bases and J by 1 base, with 5 bases of the junction left unmatched. The CDR3 is 14 amino acids. This CDR3 is CASSRDSQNTEAFF. The CDR3 DNA reads TGTGCCAGCAGCAGGGACAGTCAGAACACTGAAGCTTTCTTT.

The J gene is TRBJ2-2, the V gene TRBV30; D ambiguous. The germline V gene has CDR1 GTSNPN and CDR2 SVGIG (reference sequence). This CDR3 comprises 12 residues. The germline V and J ends were trimmed by 4 bases and 2 bases, with 5 bases remaining between them. The CDR3 loop is CAWTRNTGELFF. The CDR3, as DNA: TGTGCCTGGACCAGAAACACCGGGGAGCTGTTTTTT.

J is TRBJ2-7 and V is TRBV27; no definite D call. Trimming cost V 0 bases and J 5 bases, with 14 bases left between them. The CDR3 totals 15 residues. CDR1 is MNHEY and CDR2 is SMNVEV in the germline V gene (reference sequence). DNA for the CDR3: TGTGCCAGCAGTTTATCTAAAGCGATGAGGAACGAGCAGTACTTC. Its translation: CASSLSKAMRNEQYF.

The chain recombines TRBV7-2 with TRBJ2-7, with TRBD2 as a possible D gene (6 bases). The CDR3 has 14 residues. The V gene's germline CDR1 is SGHTA and CDR2 FQGNSA. Between the trimmed V and J ends, which lost 6 bases and 2 bases, there was a span of 14 bases. The CDR3: CASRTRDSTYEQYF. The CDR3 DNA sequence: TGTGCCAGCAGGACCCGGGACTCAACCTACGAGCAGTACTTC.

The rearrangement uses TRBV28 and TRBJ1-1, with no clear D. The V gene lost 2 bases and the J gene lost 6 bases, with 10 bases spanning the gap. The germline V gene has CDR1 MDHEN and CDR2 SYDVKM. The CDR3 contains 13 residues. CDR3 loop: CASSLADRAEAFF. CDR3 DNA sequence: TGTGCCAGCAGTTTAGCCGATAGAGCTGAAGCTTTCTTT.

This clone showed up just a few times. The V and J genes are TRBV9 and TRBJ1-2, with D maybe TRBD1 (5 bases). Trimming removed 5 bases at V and 4 bases at J, with 21 bases between. The CDR3 runs 16 residues. Germline CDR1 SGDLS, CDR2 YYNGEE. CDR3 coding DNA: TGTGCCAGCAGTGACGATACAGGAAATCTCTTCTATGGCTACACCTTC. The encoded protein is CASSDDTGNLFYGYTF. Full variable domain (missing parts from reference TRBV9 and TRBJ1-2): DSGVTQTPKHLITATGQRVTLRCSPRSGDLSVYWYQQSLDQGLQFLIQYYNGEERAKGNILERFSAQQFPDLHSELNLSSLELGDSALYFCASSDDTGNLFYGYTFGSGTRLTVV.

This rearrangement joins TRBV7-8 to TRBJ2-1; TRBD2 agrees at 13 bases. V lost 5 bases and J lost 0; bases outside the gene matches: 7. Germline CDR1 SGHVS, CDR2 FQNEAQ. This CDR3 is built from 18 residues. CDR3 sequence: CASSPWTSGRRSYNEQFF. Here the CDR3 DNA reads TGTGCCAGCAGCCCGTGGACTAGCGGGAGACGCTCCTACAATGAGCAGTTCTTC. The full variable domain, rest sourced from reference TRBV7-8 and TRBJ2-1, is GAGVSQSPRYKVAKRGQDVALRCDPISGHVSLFWYQQALGQGPEFLTYFQNEAQLDKSGLPSDRFFAERPEGSVSTLKIQRTQQEDSAVYLCASSPWTSGRRSYNEQFFGPGTRLTVL.

This clone was found a few times. CDR3 coding DNA: TGTGCCAGCAGCCCGAGCTCCTACAATGAGCAGTTCTTC. Translating gives CASSPSSYNEQFF. The chain joins TRBV7-2 to TRBJ2-1; D remains ambiguous. The V gene's germline CDR1 is SGHTA and CDR2 FQGNSA. V was cut by 5 bases and J by 0 bases, with 5 bases left in between. The CDR3 spans 13 residues.

This chain joins TRBV11-3 and TRBJ2-1; tentative D call: TRBD2 (6 bases). CDR3 length: 18 amino acids. Between the trimmed V and J ends, which lost 0 bases and 7 bases, there was a span of 22 bases. The V gene's germline CDR1 is SGHNT and CDR2 YENEEA. The CDR3 region has the DNA TGTGCCAGCAGCTTAGATATTGGGACTCCCAACCATTTAAATGAGCAGTTCTTC. Translation gives CASSLDIGTPNHLNEQFF.

The chain carries TRBV5-1 and TRBJ2-6, with D tentatively TRBD1 (6 bases). CDR3 length: 17 amino acids. The V end was cut by 4 bases, the J end by 4 bases, with 18 bases between. CDR1 SGHRS and CDR2 YFSETQ come from the germline V gene. CDR3 DNA sequence: TGCGCCAGCAGCCTCCGACAGGCCGTAGGGGGGGCCAACGTCCTGACTTTC. Translation gives CASSLRQAVGGANVLTF.

This chain uses TRBV2 with TRBJ2-2; a possible D gene is TRBD1 (7 bases). The V end lost 6 bases, the J end lost 5 bases, and 10 bases lay between the germline ends. The CDR3 totals 13 residues. CDR1 SNHLY and CDR2 FYNNEI come from the germline V gene. The CDR3: CASREGQTGELFF. Written as DNA, the CDR3 is TGTGCCAGCAGGGAGGGACAGACCGGGGAGCTGTTTTTT.

The chain combines TRBV5-6 with TRBJ2-4; 8 bases line up with TRBD2. The germline V gene has CDR1 SGHDT and CDR2 YYEEEE. Losses at the gene ends were 3 bases for V and 7 bases for J; bases not matched to a gene: 3. The CDR3 is 13 amino acids. Written as DNA, the CDR3 is TGTGCCAGCAGCTGGACTAGCATGAACATTCAGTACTTC. This translates into CASSWTSMNIQYF.

The V gene is TRBV18, the J gene TRBJ1-1; TRBD1 is a possible D gene (5 bases). V was trimmed by 2 bases and J by 3 bases, leaving 16 bases between them. CDR1 is KGHSH, CDR2 LQKENI, per germline. The length of the CDR3 is 16 residues. The CDR3 coding sequence is TGTGCCAGCTCACCATCCGGCGGAGGGACCCACACTGAAGCTTTCTTT. Protein: CASSPSGGGTHTEAFF. Variable domain in full (rest from reference TRBV18 and TRBJ1-1): NAGVMQNPRHLVRRRGQEARLRCSPMKGHSHVYWYRQLPEEGLKFMVYLQKENIIDESGMPKERFSAEFPKEGPSILRIQQVVRGDSAAYFCASSPSGGGTHTEAFFGQGTRLTVV.

The chain uses TRBV5-1 and TRBJ2-3; TRBD2 is a possible D gene (5 bases). Germline CDR1 and CDR2: SGHRS and YFSETQ. Trimming removed 4 bases at V and 6 bases at J, with 6 bases between. The CDR3 has 11 residues. CDR3 bases: TGCGCCAGCAGCGGGGAGGATACGCAGTATTTT. It translates to CASSGEDTQYF.

This clone has just one count. The gene calls are TRBV29-1 and TRBJ1-2; 7 nucleotides align to TRBD1. The V gene end was trimmed by 6 bases and the J gene end by 0 bases; junction bases not matched to a gene: 4. CDR3 size: 13 residues. CDR1 and CDR2 from the germline V gene are SQVTM and ANQGSEA. CDR3: CSVRQGANYGYTF. The CDR3 DNA follows: TGCAGCGTCCGACAGGGAGCTAACTATGGCTACACCTTC.

This clone was observed a handful of times. A much larger clone lies one base from this, so it may be a read error. Other DNA sequences of this sample code for an identical CDR3. This chain connects TRBV6-5 to TRBJ1-3; tentative D call: TRBD1 (5 bases). Trimming pared 2 bases from V and 1 base from J, leaving 6 bases between. The germline V gene has CDR1 MNHEY and CDR2 SVGAGI. The CDR3 totals 14 residues. This CDR3 is CASSYRGSGNTIYF. CDR3 in DNA: TGTGCCAGCAGTTACAGGGGATCTGGAAACACCATATATTTT.

The genes are TRBV19 and TRBJ2-1, with 8 positions matching TRBD2. The V and J ends lost 3 bases and 3 bases, in that order; junction bases with no gene match: 4. Germline V gene lookup returns CDR1 LNHDA and CDR2 SQIVND (reference sequence). This CDR3 has 15 amino acids. This CDR3 reads CASSIAGGGYNEQFF. DNA for the CDR3: TGTGCCAGTAGTATTGCGGGGGGCGGCTACAATGAGCAGTTCTTC.

This clone was seen more than once but under ten times. The chain joins TRBV6-5 to TRBJ1-2; 7 nucleotides match TRBD1. The CDR3 totals 12 residues. The V and J ends lost 6 bases and 2 bases, in that order; junction bases with no gene match: 0. Germline CDR1 reads MNHEY; CDR2 reads SVGAGI. CDR3 residues: CASRGQNYGYTF. CDR3 DNA: TGTGCCAGCAGGGGACAGAACTATGGCTACACCTTC.

This clone was recorded a few times. The CDR3 DNA sequence: TGCGCCAGCAGCAACAGTCCCAATCAGCCCCAGCATTTT. Protein sequence: CASSNSPNQPQHF. This chain joins TRBV10-1 and TRBJ1-5; no definite D call. The V gene lost 6 bases and the J gene lost 3 bases, with 9 bases spanning the gap. The germline V gene has CDR1 WNHNN and CDR2 SYGVQD (reference sequence). The CDR3 runs to 13 residues.

This clone was recorded only once. The chain employs TRBV27 and TRBJ2-1; the match to TRBD1 covers 8 bases. The CDR3 is 14 residues long. Germline CDR1 reads MNHEY; CDR2 reads SMNVEV (reference sequence). Trimming cost V 5 bases and J 7 bases; bases outside gene matches: 7. CDR3 sequence: CASSTGQGRNEQFF. As DNA, the CDR3 is TGTGCCAGCAGTACCGGACAGGGAAGAAATGAGCAGTTCTTC.